The clone carrying this T cell receptor (beta chain) showed up just once. Its antigen is not identified. Trimming left V 0 bases short and J 9 bases short, with 27 bases between. The CDR3 is made up of 19 amino acids. Germline-derived CDR1 and CDR2 are PRHDT and FYEKMQ (reference sequence). The sample originates from a study of CD8+ T cells in alopecia areata. Study summary: Administration of oral tofacitinib to treated patients was at 5 to 10 mg twice daily. Findings and caveats of the study: Relative to mice, TCR sharing across patients was less clear, a difference possibly HLA-related.

Punch biopsies of lesional scalp, plus peripheral blood, were taken from alopecia areata patients. Sequencing relied on a cDNA template that was reverse transcribed from extracted RNA. Libraries were prepared by immunoSEQ multiplex PCR; TCRdb keeps only in-frame clonotypes and omits some of them. This table holds 12,000 or so clones, approximately 55% found once. The V and J genes are TRBV13 and TRBJ2-1; D is possibly TRBD1 or TRBD2 (5 bases each). Sequences were obtained from skin. The TCR was taken from a human donor with alopecia areata. The DNA for the CDR3 is TGTGCCAGCAGCTTAGGGTTCCCCCTTGGGGGAGATCGAAGGAGTGAGCAGTTCTTC. It is translated as CASSLGFPLGGDRRSEQFF.